This entry lists 23 T cell receptor beta chains sequenced from one sample in a study of response to subunit inactivated influenza vaccine. From the RT-PCR reads, TCRdb called clonotypes with MiXCR, one entry per CDR3 protein. The sample includes hundreds of thousands of distinct CDR3 sequences, roughly 8.2% seen only once; the top ten take 10% to 15%. The specimen comprised PBMCs from blood, sampled less than 30 months after vaccination. Receptor source: a man between 50 and 75 years old who received an inactivated influenza vaccine.

The chain employs TRBV27 and TRBJ2-2; either TRBD1 or TRBD2 may supply D (6 bases each). There are 13 residues in the CDR3. The V gene lost 6 bases and the J gene lost 6 bases, with 11 bases spanning the gap. CDR1 and CDR2 from the germline V gene are MNHEY and SMNVEV (reference sequence). CDR3 nucleotides: TGTGCCAGCAGGGAAAGGGGGGCCGGGGAGCTGTTTTTT. This encodes CASRERGAGELFF.

This clonotype was detected only a few times. This chain connects TRBV4-1 to TRBJ2-7, with D maybe TRBD1 (5 bases). The germline V gene has CDR1 MGHRA and CDR2 YSYEKL. The germline V and J ends were trimmed by 0 bases and 6 bases, with 6 bases remaining between them. CDR3 length: 12 residues. Here the CDR3 reads CASSQEGLEQYF. The CDR3, as DNA: TGCGCCAGCAGCCAAGAGGGGCTCGAGCAGTACTTC.

This clonotype turned up a few times. This chain connects TRBV5-1 to TRBJ2-5, with TRBD1 matching over 9 bases. Germline assignment: CDR1 SGHRS and CDR2 YFSETQ. This CDR3 has 15 amino acids. The ends lost 5 bases at V and 2 bases at J; junction bases unmatched: 7. CDR3 in amino acids: CASRETGTGQETQYF. The CDR3 DNA reads TGCGCCAGCAGAGAAACCGGGACAGGGCAAGAGACCCAGTACTTC.

Only a few counts were recorded for this clonotype. This chain joins TRBV19 and TRBJ1-2; 10 nucleotides line up with TRBD1. This CDR3 contains 12 residues. Unmatched junction bases numbered 4, after V lost 9 bases and J lost 6 bases. The V gene's germline CDR1 is LNHDA and CDR2 SQIVND (reference sequence). The CDR3 sequence: CASGQGVNGYTF. The CDR3 DNA is TGTGCCAGCGGACAGGGGGTGAATGGCTACACCTTC.

At least ten counts were recorded for this clonotype. J is TRBJ1-4 and V is TRBV7-2; D is undetermined. CDR1 SGHTA and CDR2 FQGNSA come from the germline V gene. The CDR3 runs to 14 residues. Deletions cut 3 bases from V and 4 bases from J, with 9 bases between. The CDR3 bases are TGTGCCAGCAGCTTGAGCGGGGTTAATGAAAAACTGTTTTTT. This codes for CASSLSGVNEKLFF.

A few counts support this clonotype. The J gene is TRBJ2-2, the V gene TRBV6-2 or TRBV6-3, with a weak D call TRBD1 (6 bases). There are 14 residues in the CDR3. The germline V gene encodes CDR1 MNHEY and CDR2 SVGEGT. Trimming took 2 bases from V and 7 from J, leaving 11 bases between them. CDR3 residues: CASSYDRSVGELFF. The DNA of the CDR3 is TGTGCCAGCAGTTACGACAGGTCCGTCGGGGAGCTGTTTTTT.

This clonotype has a count of ten or more. This chain joins TRBV12-3 or TRBV12-4 and TRBJ2-5; a possible D gene is TRBD1 (6 bases). Trimming took off 6 bases at V and 3 bases at J, with 11 bases between the two ends. CDR3 size: 13 residues. The DNA of the CDR3 is TGTGCCAGCAGCCTTGGACAGAAAGAGACCCAGTACTTC. It specifies CASSLGQKETQYF.

This clonotype was found many times. The chain is built from TRBV7-6 and TRBJ1-1; TRBD1 is a possible D gene (5 bases). This CDR3 contains 17 residues. Trimming left V 2 bases short and J 4 bases short, with 20 bases between. Germline CDR1 reads SGHVS; CDR2 reads FNYEAQ. The CDR3 DNA reads TGTGCCAGCAGCTTAACGTGGGGCGGGGGGTTTGGCACTGAAGCTTTCTTT. Translating gives CASSLTWGGGFGTEAFF.

There are many counts of this clonotype. The chain couples TRBV4-3 to TRBJ2-2, with TRBD1 matching 7 bases. Trimming at V came to 3 bases and at J to 1 base, leaving 5 bases not matched to a gene. The germline V gene has CDR1 LGHNA and CDR2 YSLEER. This CDR3 comprises 16 residues. CDR3 sequence reads: CASSQETGRNTGELFF. The CDR3 nucleotides are TGCGCCAGCAGCCAGGAGACAGGGAGGAACACCGGGGAGCTGTTTTTT.

This clonotype was detected a few times. The chain links TRBV20-1 to TRBJ2-1; TRBD1 matches 7 bases. The CDR3 sequence is 14 residues long. CDR1 is DFQATT and CDR2 is SNEGSKA in the germline V gene (reference sequence). The trim removed 3 bases at V and 5 bases at J, leaving 7 bases unmatched. The CDR3 sequence: CSASETGSHNEQFF. The CDR3 DNA reads TGCAGTGCTAGTGAGACAGGGAGCCACAATGAGCAGTTCTTC.

The gene calls are TRBV9 and TRBJ2-5; D remains ambiguous. V lost 1 base to trimming and J lost 6 bases, with 10 bases between them. In germline, CDR1 is SGDLS, CDR2 YYNGEE. The CDR3 is 13 amino acids. The CDR3 here is CASSVSIRKTQYF. The CDR3 DNA follows: TGTGCCAGCAGCGTATCCATACGGAAGACCCAGTACTTC.

This clonotype was detected only a few times. The genes are TRBV7-2 and TRBJ2-1, with D unresolved. V was pared by 2 bases and J by 5 bases, with 10 bases between. The germline V gene has CDR1 SGHTA and CDR2 FQGNSA. CDR3 length: 14 residues. CDR3 sequence: CASSLRQDHNEQFF. The CDR3 DNA is TGTGCCAGCAGCTTAAGGCAAGACCACAATGAGCAGTTCTTC.

At least ten counts were recorded for this clonotype. The chain employs TRBV3-1 and TRBJ2-7, with D possibly matching TRBD2 (6 bases). Trimming removed 7 bases from V and 0 bases from J, with 10 bases in between. CDR1 and CDR2 (germline): LGHDT, YNNKEL (reference sequence). The CDR3 has 13 amino acids. This CDR3 reads CASKGTASYEQYF. CDR3 DNA: TGTGCCAGCAAGGGGACTGCCTCCTACGAGCAGTACTTC.

This sequence joins TRBV25-1 and TRBJ2-1, with 16 bases identical to TRBD2. Germline CDR1 is MGHDK and CDR2 is SYGVNS. The CDR3 spans 20 residues. V shed 6 bases and J 0 bases; nucleotides not matched to a gene: 11. The CDR3 DNA is TGTGCCAGCAGGAAACTGGGACTAGCGGGGGGGCCATACTCCTACAATGAGCAGTTCTTC. Encoded protein: CASRKLGLAGGPYSYNEQFF.

This clonotype was observed a handful of times. The rearrangement links TRBV12-3 or TRBV12-4 to TRBJ2-5; D is perhaps TRBD1 (7 bases). The ends were cut back, 6 bases at V and 5 bases at J, with 16 bases in the middle. The CDR3 covers 14 residues. The CDR3 DNA sequence: TGTGCCAGCAGCCCCAGGGGGGCCGACGAGACCCAGTACTTC. Encoded protein: CASSPRGADETQYF.

This clonotype has more than one count but fewer than ten. The CDR3 protein is CASSVTGQPHNEQFF. The CDR3 DNA follows: TGTGCCAGCAGCGTCACGGGACAGCCCCACAATGAGCAGTTCTTC. The chain is built from TRBV9 and TRBJ2-1, with 7 bases lining up with TRBD1. The ends lost 2 bases at V and 5 bases at J; junction bases unmatched: 7. The CDR3 is 15 residues long. Germline V lookup: CDR1 SGDLS, CDR2 YYNGEE. The variable domain in full, with the rest retrieved from reference TRBV9 and TRBJ2-1, is DSGVTQTPKHLITATGQRVTLRCSPRSGDLSVYWYQQSLDQGLQFLIQYYNGEERAKGNILERFSAQQFPDLHSELNLSSLELGDSALYFCASSVTGQPHNEQFFGPGTRLTVL.

In its sample, this clonotype was seen many times. The chain has TRBV28 and TRBJ1-2; D uncertain. CDR1 is MDHEN and CDR2 is SYDVKM in the germline V gene. The length of the CDR3 is 12 residues. Trimming cost V 6 bases and J 2 bases, with 7 bases left between them. CDR3 sequence: CASSQANYGYTF. The CDR3 DNA is TGTGCCAGCAGCCAGGCGAACTATGGCTACACCTTC.

This sequence joins TRBV24-1 and TRBJ1-1; D might be TRBD1 (6 bases). Germline loops: CDR1 KGHDR, CDR2 SFDVKD. Trimming left V 6 bases short and J 2 bases short, with 9 bases between. CDR3 length: 13 residues. The CDR3 DNA reads TGTGCCACCAGTCAGGGGCTCAACACTGAAGCTTTCTTT. Its translation: CATSQGLNTEAFF.

With regard to this clonotype: Germline and junction disagree at one end, which may indicate a read error. The chain has TRBV7-8 and TRBJ2-5, with 10 bases identical to TRBD2. This CDR3 comprises 16 residues. Germline CDR1 reads SGHVS; CDR2 reads FQNEAQ. The CDR3 nucleotides read TGTGCCAGCAGCTCGCCCTCACTAGCGGGACAAGAGACCCAGCACTTC. Amino acids: CASSSPSLAGQETQHF.

In this sample, this clonotype turned up many times. CDR3 amino acids: CASRSPDRANTDTQYF. The CDR3 DNA sequence: TGTGCCAGCAGAAGCCCGGACAGGGCAAATACAGATACGCAGTATTTT. The chain recombines TRBV12-3 or TRBV12-4 with TRBJ2-3, with 8 bases matching TRBD1. With 6 bases clipped from V and 3 bases from J, the junction kept 11 bases outside the gene matches. The CDR3 runs to 16 residues.

This clonotype has just a few counts. The gene calls are TRBV6-2 or TRBV6-3 and TRBJ1-1; 9 bases fit TRBD1. CDR3 length: 14 amino acids. Germline V gene data show CDR1 as MNHEY and CDR2 as SVGEGT. Unmatched junction bases numbered 4, after V lost 5 bases and J lost 3 bases. The chain's CDR3 is CASSPDRGYTEAFF. Here the CDR3 DNA reads TGTGCCAGCAGTCCGGACAGGGGTTACACTGAAGCTTTCTTT.

This clonotype was seen at least ten times. V gene TRBV28 combines with J gene TRBJ2-7, with 7 nucleotides matching TRBD1. The V and J ends lost 7 bases and 1 base, in that order; junction bases with no gene match: 7. Germline V lookup: CDR1 MDHEN, CDR2 SYDVKM. CDR3 length: 14 residues. This CDR3 is CASKAGTASYEQYF. The CDR3, as DNA: TGTGCCAGCAAGGCCGGGACAGCTTCCTACGAGCAGTACTTC.

In this sample, this clonotype turned up a few times. The chain joins TRBV20-1 to TRBJ2-2; 7 positions agree with TRBD2. The CDR3 extends over 16 amino acids. Per the germline V gene, CDR1 is DFQATT and CDR2 is SNEGSKA (reference sequence). V lost 0 bases to trimming and J lost 5 bases; unmatched junction nucleotides: 9. The CDR3 sequence: CSARDIHSGYTGELFF. CDR3 DNA sequence: TGCAGTGCTAGAGATATCCATAGCGGGTATACCGGGGAGCTGTTTTTT.